The clone carrying this T cell receptor beta chain has only a few counts. The data were produced by immunoSEQ multiplex PCR, yet TCRdb's version contains in-frame clones alone and is incomplete. The profile shows some 100,000 clones, over 65% of them singletons. These data are taken from a study of PD-1 blockade in mismatch repair-deficient tumors. PCR or immunohistochemistry showed mismatch repair deficiency in every enrolled patient. With 7 bases clipped from V and 3 bases from J, the junction kept 3 bases outside the gene matches. Germline V gives CDR1 SQVTM, CDR2 ANQGSEA. CDR3 length: 12 residues.

This sample comprised peripheral blood, obtained about 36 weeks after starting pembrolizumab. This chain connects TRBV29-1 to TRBJ2-5; 9 positions match TRBD1. This clonotype was obtained from an adult with mismatch repair-deficient cancer. The CDR3 nucleotides read TGCAGCGCGGGACAGGGAGAAGAGACCCAGTACTTC. Translating it yields CSAGQGEETQYF.